This T cell receptor beta chain was retrieved from a study of T cell repertoires in cytomegalovirus infection. Deletions cut 0 bases from V and 1 base from J, with 9 bases between. The V gene's germline CDR1 is MDHEN and CDR2 SYDVKM. The CDR3 has 15 amino acids. A single record per CDR3 protein comes from TCRdb applying MiXCR to the reads. The sample yields approximately 76,000 distinct CDR3 sequences, more than 3.5% seen once. This clonotype appeared many times. Its antigen is undetermined. General study results and limits: Cumulative frequency of public TCR beta families picked out carriers of CMV plus the relevant HLA.

This clonotype was obtained from a human donor in good health (CMV status not recorded). Some clones in this sample may be carry-over from other donors' samples. The sequenced material came from PBMCs. The gene calls are TRBV28 and TRBJ2-5, with D possibly TRBD1 on 6 matching bases. CDR3 in amino acids: CASSLWTGRQETQYF. CDR3 in DNA: TGTGCCAGCAGTTTATGGACAGGACGCCAAGAGACCCAGTACTTC.